Listed below are T cell receptor beta chains from one sample, sequenced in a study of Graves' ophthalmopathy and Graves' hyperthyroidism. MiXCR, applied by TCRdb to the multiplex PCR reads, yields one record per CDR3 protein. Here the sample spans about 640,000 distinct CDR3 sequences, roughly 41% being singletons. The material sequenced was peripheral blood. The receptors here all came from an adult man with Graves' ophthalmopathy. CDR3s include the opening cysteine and the closing phenylalanine or tryptophan. The order of the fields is V gene, J gene, CDR3 protein.

TRBV7-7	TRBJ1-4	CASSLGRERNEKLFF
TRBV2	TRBJ2-5	CASRYGPGQTQYF
TRBV25-1	TRBJ1-5	CASTGGDSNQPQHF
TRBV19	TRBJ1-5	CASSIGGTSQPQHF
TRBV10-3	TRBJ2-2	CAIREAGELFF
TRBV11-1	TRBJ1-1	CASSPQGEAFF
TRBV10-3	TRBJ1-4	CAISDYGDNLFF
TRBV25-1	TRBJ1-4	CASRSREEKLFF
TRBV12-5	TRBJ2-5	CASGLLGGETQYF
TRBV12-3/TRBV12-4	TRBJ2-7	CASSLVLRRQYF
TRBV5-6	TRBJ2-2	CASSFVSGELFF
TRBV7-9	TRBJ2-7	CASSNRGKGDEQYF
TRBV6-6	TRBJ1-4	CASSYSGQEEAKLFF
TRBV6-1	TRBJ2-5	CASSENSETQYF
TRBV13	TRBJ2-7	CASRDRAGEQYF
TRBV29-1	TRBJ2-7	CSVRTGRGEQYF
TRBV10-3	TRBJ1-2	CASSPTINRDSYGYTF
TRBV19	TRBJ2-2	CASNRAHGELFF
TRBV7-8	TRBJ1-5	CASSLGGQQPQHF
TRBV6-5	TRBJ2-2	CASRFSGELFF
TRBV19	TRBJ2-6	CASSPSLGRDSGANVLTF
TRBV9	TRBJ1-2	CASSGDRGLFGGYTF
TRBV11-2	TRBJ1-1	CASSLIEQWRTEAFF
TRBV27	TRBJ1-5	CASSFVREGQPQHF
TRBV24-1	TRBJ2-5	CATSDDWGETQYF
TRBV19	TRBJ1-6	CASTPGWNSPLHF
TRBV5-6	TRBJ2-7	CASSLARGPFYEQYF
TRBV5-1	TRBJ2-7	CASSGHYEQYF
TRBV20-1	TRBJ1-1	CSAEADREVPEAFF
TRBV7-9	TRBJ1-3	CASSLRQFGSGNTIYF
TRBV19	TRBJ1-5	CASSTGTGGYSNQPQHF
TRBV20-1	TRBJ1-1	CSAREDSRNTEAFF
TRBV4-2	TRBJ2-2	CASSQAQLAAGELFF
TRBV24-1	TRBJ2-2	CATSDSRDRGRGEQFF
TRBV6-6	TRBJ1-6	CASRRTGQGPLHF
TRBV2	TRBJ1-1	CASSSRDRGVLF
TRBV20-1	TRBJ2-7	CSARDNYEQYF
TRBV7-9	TRBJ1-1	CASSQTKEVGTEAFF
TRBV12-3/TRBV12-4	TRBJ1-1	CASRYRALERAFF
TRBV2	TRBJ2-7	CASNFERGDSYEQYF
TRBV11-2	TRBJ1-4	CASSLEARSPNTDNEKLFF
TRBV29-1	TRBJ1-5	CSVPWDTNQPQHF
TRBV29-1	TRBJ1-1	CSVERGRTEAFF
TRBV7-2	TRBJ1-2	CASSLEIPAFYGYTF
TRBV7-2	TRBJ1-3	CASSSTGTGAGNTIYF
TRBV2	TRBJ2-5	CASSEMLASQVTIQETQYF
TRBV7-2	TRBJ1-6	CASSLEAPSLYNSPLHF